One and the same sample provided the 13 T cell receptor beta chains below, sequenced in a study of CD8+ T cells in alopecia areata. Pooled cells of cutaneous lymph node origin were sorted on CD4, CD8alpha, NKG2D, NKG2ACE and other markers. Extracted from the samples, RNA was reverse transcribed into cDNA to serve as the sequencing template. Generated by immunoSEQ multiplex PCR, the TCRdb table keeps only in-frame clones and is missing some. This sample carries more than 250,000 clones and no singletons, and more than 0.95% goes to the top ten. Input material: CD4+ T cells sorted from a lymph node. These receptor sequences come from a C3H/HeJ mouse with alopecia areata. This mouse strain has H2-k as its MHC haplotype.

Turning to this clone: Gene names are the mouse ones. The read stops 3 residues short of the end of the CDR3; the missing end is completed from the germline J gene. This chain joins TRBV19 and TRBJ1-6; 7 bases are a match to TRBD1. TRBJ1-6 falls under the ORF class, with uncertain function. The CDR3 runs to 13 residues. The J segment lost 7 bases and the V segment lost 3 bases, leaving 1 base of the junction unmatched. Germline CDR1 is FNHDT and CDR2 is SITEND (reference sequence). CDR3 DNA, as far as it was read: TGTGCCAGCAGTACACAGGGGAATTCGCCC. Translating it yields CASSTQGNSP. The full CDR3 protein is CASSTQGNSPLYF.

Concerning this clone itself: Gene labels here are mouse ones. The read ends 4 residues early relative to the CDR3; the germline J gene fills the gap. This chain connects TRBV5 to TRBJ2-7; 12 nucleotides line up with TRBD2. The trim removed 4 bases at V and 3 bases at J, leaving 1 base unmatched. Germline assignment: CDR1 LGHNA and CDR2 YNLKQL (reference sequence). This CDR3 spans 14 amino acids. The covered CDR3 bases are TGTGCCAGCAGCCGGACTGGGGGGGGCTAT. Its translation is CASSRTGGGY. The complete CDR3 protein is CASSRTGGGYEQYF.

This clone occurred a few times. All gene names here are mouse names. Partial CDR3 DNA: TGTGCCAGCAGTGAAGGGACTGGGGGGGCGTTTGAC. Its translation is CASSEGTGGAFD. The full CDR3 protein is CASSEGTGGAFDTQYF. The chain has TRBV13-1 and TRBJ2-5, with 14 bases matching TRBD2. Coverage ceases 4 residues before the CDR3 finishes, and the germline J gene fills in the end. CDR3 length equals 16 residues. Per the germline V gene, CDR1 is NSHNY and CDR2 is SYGAGN.

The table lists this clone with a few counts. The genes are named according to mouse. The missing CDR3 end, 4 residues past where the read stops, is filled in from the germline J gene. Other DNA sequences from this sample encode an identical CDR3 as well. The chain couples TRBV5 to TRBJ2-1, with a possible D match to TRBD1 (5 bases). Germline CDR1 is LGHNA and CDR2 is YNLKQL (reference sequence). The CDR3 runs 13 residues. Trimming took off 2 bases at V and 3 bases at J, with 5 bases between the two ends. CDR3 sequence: CASSQQGYAEQFF. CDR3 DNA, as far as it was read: TGTGCCAGCAGCCAACAGGGCTATGCT.

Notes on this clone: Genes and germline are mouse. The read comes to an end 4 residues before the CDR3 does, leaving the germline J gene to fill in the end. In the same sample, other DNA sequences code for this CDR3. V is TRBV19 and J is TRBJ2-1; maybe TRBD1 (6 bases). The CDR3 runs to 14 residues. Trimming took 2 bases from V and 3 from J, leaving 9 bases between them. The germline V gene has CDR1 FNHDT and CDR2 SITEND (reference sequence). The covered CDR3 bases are TGTGCCAGCAGTATGGGACAACCCTATGCT. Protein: CASSMGQPYA. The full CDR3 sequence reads CASSMGQPYAEQFF. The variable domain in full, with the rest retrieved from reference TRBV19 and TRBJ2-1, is GGIITQTPKFLIGQEGQKLTLKCQQNFNHDTMYWYRQDSGKGLRLIYYSITENDLQKGDLSEGYDASREKKSSFSLTVTSAQKNEMAVFLCASSMGQPYAEQFFGPGTRLTVL.

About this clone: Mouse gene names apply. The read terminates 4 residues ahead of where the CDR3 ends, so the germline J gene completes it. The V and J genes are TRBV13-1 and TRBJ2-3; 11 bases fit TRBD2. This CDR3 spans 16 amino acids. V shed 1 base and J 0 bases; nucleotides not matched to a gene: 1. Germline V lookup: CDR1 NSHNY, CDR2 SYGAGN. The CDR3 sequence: CASSDWDWGSAETLYF. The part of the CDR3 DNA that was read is TGTGCCAGCAGTGATTGGGACTGGGGGAGTGCAGAA.

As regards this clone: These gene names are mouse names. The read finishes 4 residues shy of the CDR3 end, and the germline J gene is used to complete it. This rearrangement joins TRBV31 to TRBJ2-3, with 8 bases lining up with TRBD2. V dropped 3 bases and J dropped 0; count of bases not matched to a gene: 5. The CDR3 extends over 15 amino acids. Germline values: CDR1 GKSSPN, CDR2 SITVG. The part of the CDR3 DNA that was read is TGTGCCTGGAGGATACTGGGGGCTAGTGCAGAA. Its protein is CAWRILGASAE. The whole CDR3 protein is CAWRILGASAETLYF.

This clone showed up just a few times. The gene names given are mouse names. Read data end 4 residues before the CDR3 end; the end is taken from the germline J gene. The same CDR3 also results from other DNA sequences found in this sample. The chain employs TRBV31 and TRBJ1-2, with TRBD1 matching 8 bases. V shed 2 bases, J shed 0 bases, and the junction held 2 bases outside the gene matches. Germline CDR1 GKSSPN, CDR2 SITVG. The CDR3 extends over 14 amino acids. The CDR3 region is CAWSGTGANSDYTF. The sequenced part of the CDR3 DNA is TGTGCCTGGAGTGGGACAGGAGCAAACTCC.

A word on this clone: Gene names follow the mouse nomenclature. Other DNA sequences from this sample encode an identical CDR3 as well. CDR3 bases read: TGCACCTGCAGTGGGACAGATTATAATTCGCCC. This sequence encodes CTCSGTDYNSP. From start to end, the CDR3 is CTCSGTDYNSPLYF. The V call is TRBV1, the J call TRBJ1-6; maybe TRBD1 (6 bases). The read is 3 residues too short to cover the CDR3 end, so that end is filled in from the germline J gene. TRBJ1-6 is recorded as an ORF, its role being uncertain. Germline V lookup: CDR1 NSQYPW, CDR2 LRSPGD (reference sequence). The V end lost 4 bases, the J end lost 4 bases, and 8 bases lay between the germline ends. The CDR3 has 14 residues.

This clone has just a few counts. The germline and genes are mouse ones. CDR3 DNA, as far as it was read: TGTGCCAGCAGCTTACAGGGGGCGCGGAACACA. The encoded protein is CASSLQGARNT. The entire CDR3 protein is CASSLQGARNTEVFF. The rearrangement links TRBV4 to TRBJ1-1; 9 positions match TRBD1. The sequenced fragment ends 4 residues before the CDR3 boundary, so the rest is inferred from the germline J gene. V lost 4 bases and J lost 1; bases outside the gene matches: 4. CDR3 length: 15 residues. Germline CDR1 reads LGHDT; CDR2 reads YNNKQL (reference sequence).

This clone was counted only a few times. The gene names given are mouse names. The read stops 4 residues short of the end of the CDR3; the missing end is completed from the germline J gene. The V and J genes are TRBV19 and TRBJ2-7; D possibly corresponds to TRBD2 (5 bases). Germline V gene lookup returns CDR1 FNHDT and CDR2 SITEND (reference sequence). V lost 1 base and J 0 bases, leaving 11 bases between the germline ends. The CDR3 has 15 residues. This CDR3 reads CASSIKLGSSYEQYF. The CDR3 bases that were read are TGTGCCAGCAGTATAAAGCTGGGTAGCTCCTAT.

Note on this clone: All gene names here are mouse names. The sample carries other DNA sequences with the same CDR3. CDR3 sequence reads: CASSPGQANTEVFF. Partial CDR3 DNA: TGTGCCAGCAGTCCGGGACAAGCAAACACA. The chain employs TRBV19 and TRBJ1-1; TRBD1 might be the D (6 bases). The read ends 4 residues shy of where the CDR3 ends; the end is completed using the germline J gene. With 4 bases removed from V and 0 bases from J, the gap between germline ends came to 10 bases. Per the germline V gene, CDR1 is FNHDT and CDR2 is SITEND (reference sequence). The length of the CDR3 is 14 residues.

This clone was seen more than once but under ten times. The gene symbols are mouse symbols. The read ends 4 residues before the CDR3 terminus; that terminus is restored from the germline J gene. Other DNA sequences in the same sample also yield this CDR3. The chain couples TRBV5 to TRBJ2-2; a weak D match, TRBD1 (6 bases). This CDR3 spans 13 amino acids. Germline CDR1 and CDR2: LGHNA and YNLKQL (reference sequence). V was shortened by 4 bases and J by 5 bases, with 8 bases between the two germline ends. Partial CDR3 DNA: TGTGCCAGCAGCCTTCAGGGGACCGGG. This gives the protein CASSLQGTG. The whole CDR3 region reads CASSLQGTGQLYF.